This record covers a single T cell receptor beta chain. Its antigen remains unidentified. This sample was included in a study of human T cells and chemical hapten exposure. TCRdb re-called the RACE reads with MiXCR, one entry per CDR3 protein. The table lists around 200,000 distinct CDR3 sequences, approximately 31% of them singletons, with roughly 3% in the top ten. CDR3 length: 15 residues. V lost 0 bases and J 4 bases, leaving 9 bases between the germline ends. Germline-derived CDR1 and CDR2 are LGHNT and FRNRAP. The time point here: pre-sensitization, week 0. The sample's treatment: therapeutic diphenylcyclopropenone sensitization with weekly scalp DPC. Alopecia patients, 18 to 70 years old and DPC-suitable, served as donors. Study-level findings and limits: Controls formed significantly fewer large CDR3 similarity clusters than expanded TCRs did.

The gene calls are TRBV12-5 and TRBJ2-2; D not resolved. The receptor comes from a woman in her 30s with alopecia areata. Some clones in this sample may be carry-over from other donors' samples. Sequenced material: whole blood, taken in connection with sensitization to the hapten diphenylcyclopropenone (DPC). CDR3 in DNA: TGTGCTAGTGGTTTGGTAGGGCAGACCACCGGGGAGCTGTTTTTT. This encodes CASGLVGQTTGELFF. The variable domain in full, with the rest retrieved from reference TRBV12-5 and TRBJ2-2, is DARVTQTPRHKVTEMGQEVTMRCQPILGHNTVFWYRQTMMQGLELLAYFRNRAPLDDSGMPKDRFSAEMPDATLATLKIQPSEPRDSAVYFCASGLVGQTTGELFFGEGSRLTVL.